This entry concerns a single T cell receptor (beta chain). The method was immunoSEQ multiplex PCR; TCRdb's version includes in-frame clones alone and lacks a portion of them. The sample lists 200,000 to 250,000 clones; about 84% were seen once. This CDR3 has 14 amino acids. Trimming took off 7 bases at V and 6 bases at J, with 18 bases between the two ends. The germline CDR1 and CDR2 sequences are LNHDA and SQIVND (reference sequence). This sample was included in a study of blood T cell repertoires in COVID-19. In the study overall: PBMCs, B-cell-depleted T cells, or T cells were the source of the cDNA or gDNA that made up the material.

The sequence came from a man aged 55 to 70 who had recovered from COVID-19. V usage is TRBV19 and J usage is TRBJ1-1; D is unclear. The sequenced sample consisted of PBMCs or T cells enriched from blood (not recorded which). Written as DNA, the CDR3 is TGTGCCAGTAACCCGGTCCCTTTGAGGTCTGAAGCTTTCTTT. The encoded protein is CASNPVPLRSEAFF.